This T cell receptor (beta chain) was recovered during a study of blood T cell repertoires in COVID-19. Whole-study context: Acute and convalescent COVID-19 samples came from the United States, Italy and Spain. From T cells, B-cell-depleted T cells, or PBMCs came the material, which was cDNA or gDNA.

Original handling: The assay estimated nucleated cells by amplifying reference gene primers. Measured with immunoSEQ multiplex PCR; TCRdb has only the in-frame clones, and not every one. V and J calls and clone size are given by that table; D and trimming were obtained from the DNA. Of approximately 150,000 clones listed, more than 80% are singletons. Per germline, CDR1 MNHEY and CDR2 SVGEGT. The junction had 4 bases not matched to a gene; V was cut back by 6 bases and J by 2 bases. CDR3 size: 14 residues. This clone was seen a few times. The chain combines TRBV6-2 or TRBV6-3 with TRBJ2-3, with TRBD2 identical over 8 bases. The sequence was collected from a man younger than 35 with COVID-19, enrolled during active disease. Source material: peripheral blood. In DNA form, the CDR3 reads TGTGCCAGCAGCTTAGCGGGACACACAGATACGCAGTATTTT. It specifies CASSLAGHTDTQYF.